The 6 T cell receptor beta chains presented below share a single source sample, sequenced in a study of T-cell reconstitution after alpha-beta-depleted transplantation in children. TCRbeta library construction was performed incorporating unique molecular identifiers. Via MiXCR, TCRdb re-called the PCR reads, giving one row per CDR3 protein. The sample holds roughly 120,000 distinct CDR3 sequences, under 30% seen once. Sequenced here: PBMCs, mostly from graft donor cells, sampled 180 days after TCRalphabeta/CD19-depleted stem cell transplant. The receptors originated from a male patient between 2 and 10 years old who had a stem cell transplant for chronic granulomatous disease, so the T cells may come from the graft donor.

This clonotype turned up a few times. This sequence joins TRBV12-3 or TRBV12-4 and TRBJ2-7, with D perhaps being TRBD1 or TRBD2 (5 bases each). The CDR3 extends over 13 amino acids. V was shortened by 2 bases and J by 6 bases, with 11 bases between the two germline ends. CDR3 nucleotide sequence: TGTGCCAGCAGTTTATTCGCTGGGGGCGAGCAGTACTTC. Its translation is CASSLFAGGEQYF.

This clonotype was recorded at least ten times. The CDR3 DNA reads as TGCAGTGCTAGTAGTGGCAGGGGGCATAATTCACCCCTCCACTTT. It translates to CSASSGRGHNSPLHF. The V gene is TRBV20-1, the J gene TRBJ1-6; 8 nucleotides line up with TRBD1. This CDR3 is built from 15 residues. Germline CDR1 DFQATT, CDR2 SNEGSKA (reference sequence). V lost 3 bases, J lost 5 bases, and 6 bases stayed unmatched.

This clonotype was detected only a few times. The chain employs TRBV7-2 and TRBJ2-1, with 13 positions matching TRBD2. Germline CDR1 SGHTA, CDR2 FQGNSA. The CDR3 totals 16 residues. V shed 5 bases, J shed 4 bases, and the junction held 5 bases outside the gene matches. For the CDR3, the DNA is TGTGCCAGCAGCCCGGGACTAGCGGGGTTGTACAATGAGCAGTTCTTC. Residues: CASSPGLAGLYNEQFF.

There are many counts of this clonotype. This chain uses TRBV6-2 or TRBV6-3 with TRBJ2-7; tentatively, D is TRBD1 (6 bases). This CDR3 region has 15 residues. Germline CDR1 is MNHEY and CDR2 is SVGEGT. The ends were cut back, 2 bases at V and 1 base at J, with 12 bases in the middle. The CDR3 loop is CASSYGGTSSYEQYF. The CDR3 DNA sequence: TGTGCCAGCAGTTACGGTGGGACATCATCCTACGAGCAGTACTTC.

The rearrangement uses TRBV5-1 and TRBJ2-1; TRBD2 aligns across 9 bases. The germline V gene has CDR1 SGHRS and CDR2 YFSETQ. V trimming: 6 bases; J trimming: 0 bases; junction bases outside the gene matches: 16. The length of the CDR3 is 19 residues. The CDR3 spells CASTFDPYSGSASYNEQFF. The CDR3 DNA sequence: TGCGCCAGCACCTTCGATCCATATAGCGGGAGTGCCTCCTACAATGAGCAGTTCTTC.

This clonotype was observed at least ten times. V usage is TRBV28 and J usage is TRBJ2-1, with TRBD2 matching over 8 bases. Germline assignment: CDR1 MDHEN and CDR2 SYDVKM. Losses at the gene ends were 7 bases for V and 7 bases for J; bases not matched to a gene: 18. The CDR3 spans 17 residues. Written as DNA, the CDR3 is TGTGCCAGCACCGAAGTGGCCCCGGGAGGGCCACTTAATGAGCAGTTCTTC. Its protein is CASTEVAPGGPLNEQFF.